This TCR beta chain was sequenced during a study of T-cell reconstitution after alpha-beta-depleted transplantation in children. This clonotype has a handful of counts. Unique molecular identifiers tagged the TCRbeta library. TCRdb passed the PCR reads through MiXCR, listing each CDR3 protein once. The data contain around 440,000 distinct CDR3 sequences, 15% to 20% of them singletons. J gave up 3 bases and V 4 bases, and 7 bases lay outside the gene matches. From germline, CDR1 is SGHRS and CDR2 YFSETQ. The CDR3 has 15 residues. Sample: PBMCs, mostly from graft donor cells, taken 360 days after TCRalphabeta/CD19-depleted stem cell transplant. The clonotype was recovered from a boy less than two years old who had a stem cell transplant for Wiskott-Aldrich syndrome, so the T cells may come from the graft donor. The rearrangement joins TRBV5-1 to TRBJ2-3, with TRBD2 matching over 8 bases. The CDR3 DNA reads TGCGCCAGCAGCGTAGCGGGACGGGGTACAGATACGCAGTATTTT. It translates to CASSVAGRGTDTQYF.